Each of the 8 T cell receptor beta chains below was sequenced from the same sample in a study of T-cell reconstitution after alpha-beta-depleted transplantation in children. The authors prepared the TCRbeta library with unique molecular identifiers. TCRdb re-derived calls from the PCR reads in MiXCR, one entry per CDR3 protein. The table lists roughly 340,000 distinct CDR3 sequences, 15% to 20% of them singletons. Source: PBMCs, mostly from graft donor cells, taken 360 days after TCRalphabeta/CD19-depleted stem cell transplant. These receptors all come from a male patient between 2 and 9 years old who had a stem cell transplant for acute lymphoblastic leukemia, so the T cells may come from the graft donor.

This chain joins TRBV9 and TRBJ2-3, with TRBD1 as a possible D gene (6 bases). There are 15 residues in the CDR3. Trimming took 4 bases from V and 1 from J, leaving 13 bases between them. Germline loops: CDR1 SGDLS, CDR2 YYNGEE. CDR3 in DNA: TGTGCCAGCAGCAACCGGGACACTCGCACAGATACGCAGTATTTT. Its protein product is CASSNRDTRTDTQYF.

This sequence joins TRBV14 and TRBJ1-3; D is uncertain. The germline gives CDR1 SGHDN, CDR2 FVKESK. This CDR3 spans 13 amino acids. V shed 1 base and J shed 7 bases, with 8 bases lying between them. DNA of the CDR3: TGTGCCAGCAGCCAAGTTGTAGGTAACACCATATATTTT. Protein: CASSQVVGNTIYF.

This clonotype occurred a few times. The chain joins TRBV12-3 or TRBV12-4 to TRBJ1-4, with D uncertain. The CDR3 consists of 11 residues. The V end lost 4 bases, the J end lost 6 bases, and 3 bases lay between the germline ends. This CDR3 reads CASSSYEKLFF. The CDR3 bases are TGTGCCAGCAGTTCTTATGAAAAACTGTTTTTT.

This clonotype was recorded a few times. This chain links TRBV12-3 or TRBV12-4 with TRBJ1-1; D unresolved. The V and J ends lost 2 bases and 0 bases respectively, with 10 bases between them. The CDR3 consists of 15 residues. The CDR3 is CASSLYPGLNTEAFF. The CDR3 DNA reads TGTGCCAGCAGTTTATATCCGGGGTTGAACACTGAAGCTTTCTTT.

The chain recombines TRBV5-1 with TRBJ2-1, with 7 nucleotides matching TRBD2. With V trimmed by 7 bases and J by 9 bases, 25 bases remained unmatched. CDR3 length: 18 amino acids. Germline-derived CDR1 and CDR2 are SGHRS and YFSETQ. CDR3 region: CASVGVGGSLRESGEQFF. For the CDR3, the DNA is TGCGCCAGCGTCGGGGTTGGCGGGAGTCTCAGAGAATCGGGTGAGCAGTTCTTC.

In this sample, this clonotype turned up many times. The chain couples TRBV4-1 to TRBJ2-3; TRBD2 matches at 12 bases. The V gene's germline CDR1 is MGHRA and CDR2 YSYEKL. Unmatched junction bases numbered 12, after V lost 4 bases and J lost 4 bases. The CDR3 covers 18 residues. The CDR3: CASSRIPTSGRGADTQYF. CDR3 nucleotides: TGCGCCAGCAGCCGAATCCCGACTAGCGGGAGAGGGGCAGATACGCAGTATTTT.

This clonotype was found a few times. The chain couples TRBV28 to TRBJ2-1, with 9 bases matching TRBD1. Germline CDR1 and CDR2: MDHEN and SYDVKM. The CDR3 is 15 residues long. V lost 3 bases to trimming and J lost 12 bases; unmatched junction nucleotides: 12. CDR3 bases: TGTGCCAGCAGTTTCGGGGACAGGGTACCACTGGGGCAGTTCTTC. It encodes CASSFGDRVPLGQFF.

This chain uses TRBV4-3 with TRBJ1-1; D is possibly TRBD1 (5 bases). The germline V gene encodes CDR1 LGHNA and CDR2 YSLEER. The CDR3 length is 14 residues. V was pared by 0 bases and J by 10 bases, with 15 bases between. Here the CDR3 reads CASSQEWGLGGAFF. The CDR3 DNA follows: TGCGCCAGCAGCCAAGAGTGGGGGTTAGGTGGAGCTTTCTTT.